The clone carrying this T cell receptor beta chain was picked up many times. The antigen is not known. 5'RACE primed from the constant segment yielded TCR alpha and TCR beta cDNA libraries bearing sample barcodes and UMIs. TCRdb redid the calling of the 5' RACE reads with MiXCR, one entry per CDR3 protein. The data contain roughly 35,000 distinct CDR3 sequences, 7.7% of them singletons. These data originate in a study of T-cell memory formation after mild COVID-19. Study-level results: The study found balanced CD4/CD8 in clones contracting day 15 to 85 and a CD4+ lean in later expanders. Nothing confirmed that second-wave clones peaking on day 37 were specific for SARS-CoV-2.

Material: PBMCs or a T cell subset sorted from them (not recorded which). The sequence derives from a man younger than 35 who had mild COVID-19 (a few samples of this study predate the infection). Cell type and time point are not known.

The chain's CDR3 is CASSRVVAGGPNEQFF. As DNA, the CDR3 is TGCGCCAGCAGCCGGGTGGTAGCGGGGGGGCCAAATGAGCAGTTCTTC. This rearrangement joins TRBV5-1 to TRBJ2-1; 11 bases map to TRBD2. After removal of 4 bases from V and 7 bases from J, the junction contained 10 bases not matched to a gene. The CDR3 consists of 16 residues. Germline loops: CDR1 SGHRS, CDR2 YFSETQ.